The 19 T cell receptor beta chains given below trace back to one sample, sequenced in a study of T cell responses to AZD1222 COVID-19 vaccine. TCRdb's table, derived via immunoSEQ multiplex PCR, lists solely in-frame clones and lacks some. The profile shows about 150,000 clones, roughly 93% of them singletons. Sequencing used peripheral blood, obtained 28 days after the second AZD1222 dose. The receptors originated from an adult who received the AZD1222 COVID-19 vaccine.

CDR3 nucleotides: TGCGCCAGCAGCGTACAGGATGAGGGTACTGAAGCTTTCTTT. This gives the protein CASSVQDEGTEAFF. This chain links TRBV5-1 with TRBJ1-1; the D gene is possibly TRBD1 (5 bases). V was shortened by 4 bases and J by 5 bases, with 15 bases between the two germline ends. Germline V lookup: CDR1 SGHRS, CDR2 YFSETQ. CDR3 length: 14 residues.

V gene TRBV6-5 combines with J gene TRBJ2-7; D is unclear. There are 15 residues in the CDR3. V was trimmed by 0 bases and J by 5 bases, leaving 14 bases between them. Germline values: CDR1 MNHEY, CDR2 SVGAGI. In DNA, the CDR3 is TGTGCCAGCAGTTACTCGCTGGGCGTTTGGAACGAGCAGTACTTC. This encodes CASSYSLGVWNEQYF.

J is TRBJ1-1 and V is TRBV5-1, with D maybe TRBD1 (6 bases). The ends were cut back, 3 bases at V and 0 bases at J, with 9 bases in the middle. CDR3 length: 14 amino acids. Per the germline V gene, CDR1 is SGHRS and CDR2 is YFSETQ. The CDR3 DNA reads as TGCGCCAGCAGCTCCGGACAGCTGAACACTGAAGCTTTCTTT. This sequence encodes CASSSGQLNTEAFF.

V gene TRBV10-3 combines with J gene TRBJ2-1; 8 nucleotides align to TRBD1. V lost 6 bases, J lost 7 bases, and 8 bases stayed unmatched. This CDR3 is 14 amino acids long. Germline values: CDR1 ENHRY, CDR2 SYGVKD. DNA of the CDR3: TGTGCCATCAGACCGGGACAGGACCGTAATGAGCAGTTCTTC. Amino acids: CAIRPGQDRNEQFF.

The V and J genes are TRBV6-6 and TRBJ1-2; D is unclear. With 4 bases removed from V and 6 bases from J, the gap between germline ends came to 6 bases. Germline CDR1 is MNHNY and CDR2 is SVGAGI (reference sequence). The CDR3 totals 11 residues. The CDR3 nucleotides read TGTGCCAGCAGTTCAAGGAATGGCTACACCTTC. It is translated as CASSSRNGYTF.

This chain joins TRBV3-1 (or the pseudogene TRBV3-2) and TRBJ2-2; D tentatively fits TRBD1 or TRBD2 (6 bases each). Trimming removed 2 bases at V and 6 bases at J, with 13 bases between. Germline loops: CDR1 LGHDT, CDR2 YNNKEL (reference sequence). The CDR3 runs 15 residues. The CDR3 spells CASSQRGARAGELFF. CDR3 bases: TGTGCCAGCAGCCAAAGGGGGGCGAGAGCCGGGGAGCTGTTTTTT.

This sequence joins TRBV6-1 and TRBJ1-3; the D is unclear. The CDR3 sequence is 13 residues long. Trimming pared 2 bases from V and 6 bases from J, leaving 8 bases between. CDR1 and CDR2 (germline): MNHNS, SASEGT. The CDR3 here is CASSEPQPNTIYF. The CDR3 DNA sequence: TGTGCCAGCAGTGAACCACAGCCAAACACCATATATTTT.

V usage is TRBV10-2 and J usage is TRBJ1-6; D gene unclear. The CDR3 extends over 12 amino acids. Germline CDR1 and CDR2: WSHSY and SAAADI. V dropped 9 bases and J dropped 6 bases, with 9 bases sitting between them. The CDR3 bases are TGCGCCAGTTCGACCCTTAATTCACCCCTCCACTTT. Translated: CASSTLNSPLHF.

J is TRBJ2-2 and V is TRBV7-9; tentatively, D is TRBD2 (6 bases). The germline CDR1 and CDR2 sequences are SEHNR and FQNEAQ (reference sequence). The CDR3 has 13 residues. V lost 6 bases and J 7 bases, leaving 12 bases between the germline ends. CDR3 DNA: TGTGCCAGCAGACTAGCCTCCCTCGGGGAGCTGTTTTTT. It yields the protein CASRLASLGELFF.

CDR3 sequence: CASSGGLVGGDEKLFF. As DNA, the CDR3 is TGTGCCAGCAGCGGAGGCCTTGTCGGAGGGGACGAAAAACTGTTTTTT. The V gene is TRBV9, the J gene TRBJ1-4, with D perhaps matching TRBD1 (5 bases). CDR1 is SGDLS, CDR2 YYNGEE, per germline. Trimming removed 3 bases from V and 8 bases from J, with 20 bases in between. The CDR3 loop spans 16 amino acids.

This clone occurred once. This chain connects TRBV5-5 to TRBJ2-3; TRBD1 might be the D (6 bases). Per the germline V gene, CDR1 is SGHKS and CDR2 is YYEKEE (reference sequence). Trimming removed 4 bases at V and 3 bases at J, with 15 bases between. The CDR3 covers 15 residues. The CDR3 reads CASSSTGWRTDTQYF. CDR3 nucleotides: TGTGCCAGCAGCAGCACAGGGTGGAGGACAGATACGCAGTATTTT.

This chain joins TRBV6-5 and TRBJ1-6, with TRBD1 matching over 8 bases. This CDR3 has 15 residues. Germline CDR1 is MNHEY and CDR2 is SVGAGI. V dropped 5 bases and J dropped 9; count of bases not matched to a gene: 9. The DNA for the CDR3 is TGTGCCAGCAGTCCCGGACAGGGAATGGGTTCACCCCTCCACTTT. Protein sequence: CASSPGQGMGSPLHF.

Relative to its sample, this clone is medium-sized. CDR3: CASRGTLGPGELFF. The CDR3 bases are TGTGCCAGCCGGGGGACACTCGGCCCCGGGGAGCTGTTTTTT. The chain combines TRBV9 with TRBJ2-2; either TRBD1 or TRBD2 may fit D (6 bases each). The V gene lost 7 bases and the J gene lost 6 bases, with 16 bases spanning the gap. This CDR3 contains 14 residues. Per the germline V gene, CDR1 is SGDLS and CDR2 is YYNGEE.

V and J are TRBV11-1 and TRBJ1-2; D uncertain. Germline CDR1 and CDR2: SGHAT and FQDESV (reference sequence). Trimming shortened V by 4 bases and J by 5 bases, and 8 bases separated the two germline ends. The CDR3 has 12 residues. This CDR3 reads CASSWAGYGYTF. CDR3 in DNA: TGTGCCAGCAGCTGGGCGGGGTATGGCTACACCTTC.

The CDR3 DNA sequence: TGTGCCAGCAGCTCGCCCCCGGGCGGGGGGTACCCTGAAGCTTTCTTT. Translation gives CASSSPPGGGYPEAFF. The V gene is TRBV7-3, the J gene TRBJ1-1; a possible D gene is TRBD1 (5 bases). V was clipped by 4 bases and J by 6 bases, with 21 bases between them. There are 16 residues in the CDR3. Germline V lookup: CDR1 SGHTA, CDR2 FQGTGA.

The chain employs TRBV5-1 and TRBJ2-1; TRBD2 matches at 8 bases. Trimming took 4 bases from V and 6 from J; bases not matched to a gene: 12. Per the germline V gene, CDR1 is SGHRS and CDR2 is YFSETQ. The length of the CDR3 is 16 residues. CDR3 protein: CASSLLTGGPSNEQFF. Written as DNA, the CDR3 is TGCGCCAGCAGCCTGCTGACGGGAGGGCCTTCCAATGAGCAGTTCTTC.

CDR3 sequence reads: CASSAWDRGRYEQFF. The DNA for the CDR3 is TGTGCCAGCAGCGCCTGGGACAGGGGAAGATATGAGCAGTTCTTC. The chain joins TRBV7-2 to TRBJ2-1, with TRBD1 matching 10 bases. This CDR3 has 15 amino acids. J lost 8 bases, V lost 5 bases, and 9 bases had no gene match. Germline V gene lookup returns CDR1 SGHTA and CDR2 FQGNSA.

The genes are TRBV7-9 and TRBJ1-1, with a tentative D call TRBD1 (5 bases). V dropped 5 bases and J dropped 0 bases, with 10 bases sitting between them. Germline lookup yields CDR1 SEHNR and CDR2 FQNEAQ (reference sequence). The CDR3 is 14 amino acids. The CDR3 spells CASSLGQLNTEAFF. DNA for the CDR3: TGTGCCAGCAGCCTGGGGCAGCTGAACACTGAAGCTTTCTTT. Based on the CDR3 plus reference TRBV7-9 and TRBJ1-1, the full variable domain is DTGVSQNPRHKITKRGQNVTFRCDPISEHNRLYWYRQTLGQGPEFLTYFQNEAQLEKSRLLSDRFSAERPKGSFSTLEIQRTEQGDSAMYLCASSLGQLNTEAFFGQGTRLTVV.

This chain uses TRBV7-8 with TRBJ2-3; 9 nucleotides line up with TRBD2. Germline CDR1 SGHVS, CDR2 FQNEAQ. The CDR3 extends over 15 amino acids. Germline trimming cut 5 bases from V and 3 bases from J; bases unmatched to any gene: 6. The CDR3 nucleotides read TGTGCCAGCAGCCCACATAGCGGGAGAACAGATACGCAGTATTTT. This translates into CASSPHSGRTDTQYF.